One sample yielded the 9 T cell receptor beta chains listed below, sequenced in a study of shared clonotypes between healthy human individuals (dated by TCRdb to 2018 to 2020). Library generation was performed with the immunoSEQ multiplex PCR assay. Not all clones reach the TCRdb copy of this immuneACCESS table, which keeps in-frame sequences only. Checked studies attribute under half of the gap to unresolved V genes and leave the rest unexplained. The sample yields 2 million to 2.5 million clones; 93% were counted once. Of the sample, more than 0.35% falls within the top ten clones. Sequences were obtained from naive CD4+ T cells from PBMCs. Per the publication, the cell subset or site label means: CD45RA+ positively selected. All receptors derive from a man younger than 35 in good health. Some clones in this sample may be carry-over from other donors' samples.

The chain joins TRBV6-5 to TRBJ2-5, with D unclear. The J call may be in error: the DNA end matches TRBJ2-7 better. Germline CDR1 is MNHEY and CDR2 is SVGAGI. The length of the CDR3 is 11 residues. CDR3 sequence (DNA): TGTGCCAGCGCTAACTCCTACGAGCAGTACTTC. Protein product: CASANSYEQYF.

CDR3 protein: CASSLTSSPTDTQYF. The CDR3 nucleotides read TGTGCCAGCAGCTTAACCTCCTCTCCCACAGATACGCAGTATTTT. This chain connects TRBV11-3 to TRBJ2-3; unclear D gene. V lost 2 bases and J 2 bases, leaving 11 bases between the germline ends. The CDR3 is 15 amino acids. CDR1 and CDR2 from the germline V gene are SGHNT and YENEEA.

A few counts support this clone. The chain couples TRBV9 to TRBJ1-5; 7 bases line up with TRBD1. From germline, CDR1 is SGDLS and CDR2 YYNGEE. V dropped 6 bases and J dropped 4; count of bases not matched to a gene: 4. The CDR3 contains 13 residues. The CDR3 bases are TGTGCCAGCACCGCGACAGGGAATCAGCCCCAGCATTTT. The encoded protein is CASTATGNQPQHF.

About this clone itself: Other DNA sequences of this sample code for an identical CDR3. This rearrangement joins TRBV5-1 to TRBJ2-7; D gene ambiguous. Germline V lookup: CDR1 SGHRS, CDR2 YFSETQ. The CDR3 loop spans 15 amino acids. Trimming shortened V by 0 bases and J by 1 base, and 11 bases separated the two germline ends. The CDR3 DNA reads as TGCGCCAGCAGCTTGGTTGTCGGTGGTTCCTACGAGCAGTACTTC. Its translation is CASSLVVGGSYEQYF.

The J gene is TRBJ2-5, the V gene TRBV6-6; D unclear. Between the trimmed V and J ends, which lost 2 bases and 5 bases, there was a span of 12 bases. This CDR3 contains 14 residues. Looked up from germline, CDR1 is MNHNY and CDR2 is SVGAGI (reference sequence). CDR3 nucleotide sequence: TGTGCCAGCAGTTACGAACCGGGCAGGGAGACCCAGTACTTC. As protein: CASSYEPGRETQYF.

The chain carries TRBV2 and TRBJ1-1; no firm D call. The CDR3 totals 13 residues. Germline CDR1 and CDR2: SNHLY and FYNNEI. V lost 8 bases, J lost 3 bases, and 13 bases lay in between. CDR3 bases: TGTGCCAGCCTTTACGGATCCTACACTGAAGCTTTCTTT. This sequence encodes CASLYGSYTEAFF.

This clone came up once. The chain is built from TRBV5-1 and TRBJ2-5; perhaps TRBD1 as D (5 bases). In germline, CDR1 is SGHRS, CDR2 YFSETQ. V was shortened by 3 bases and J by 5 bases, with 14 bases between the two germline ends. The CDR3 is 14 residues long. The CDR3 region is CASSYRSASETQYF. The CDR3 DNA is TGCGCCAGCAGCTACAGGAGTGCAAGCGAGACCCAGTACTTC.

This sequence joins TRBV6-1 and TRBJ2-7; perhaps TRBD1 as D (6 bases). This CDR3 contains 14 residues. Germline loops: CDR1 MNHNS, CDR2 SASEGT. Between the trimmed V and J ends, which lost 8 bases and 3 bases, there was a span of 17 bases. CDR3 bases: TGTGCCAGCTGCTGGGGGCAGCTGCTCTACGAGCAGTACTTC. Protein sequence: CASCWGQLLYEQYF.

The gene calls are TRBV19 and TRBJ1-5; TRBD1 might be the D (6 bases). The CDR3 spans 17 residues. CDR1 and CDR2 from the germline V gene are LNHDA and SQIVND (reference sequence). Trimming shortened V by 4 bases and J by 2 bases, and 18 bases separated the two germline ends. CDR3 nucleotide sequence: TGTGCCAGTAGTAGGGTGAGAGGGGAGGGGGGCAATCAGCCCCAGCATTTT. Its protein is CASSRVRGEGGNQPQHF.